This entry lists 22 T cell receptor beta chains sequenced from one sample in a study of T cells after yellow fever vaccination. MiXCR, applied by TCRdb to the 5' RACE reads, yields one record per CDR3 protein. The data contain around 350,000 distinct CDR3 sequences, around 6.4% of them singletons. Sequenced here: PBMCs, sampled 5 days after the yellow fever booster vaccination. These receptors were collected from a man aged 25 to 40 who received the YFV17D yellow fever vaccine.

Of note for this clonotype: A read error may explain this, as a much larger clone is one base away. The chain recombines TRBV10-3 with TRBJ2-7, with TRBD2 identical over 7 bases. The germline gives CDR1 ENHRY, CDR2 SYGVKD. The length of the CDR3 is 14 residues. The DNA of the CDR3 is TGTGCCTTCAGTGAGCGGGGAGCCTCCTACGAGCAGTACTTC. Amino acid sequence: CAFSERGASYEQYF.

This clonotype was seen a handful of times. The chain combines TRBV20-1 with TRBJ2-1; 14 positions agree with TRBD2. Trimming cost V 6 bases and J 2 bases; bases outside gene matches: 0. The germline gives CDR1 DFQATT, CDR2 SNEGSKA (reference sequence). The CDR3 runs 14 residues. CDR3: CSATSGRAYNEQFF. The CDR3, as DNA: TGCAGTGCGACTAGCGGGAGGGCCTACAATGAGCAGTTCTTC.

The chain combines TRBV5-4 with TRBJ1-1; 7 bases agree with TRBD1. Germline V CDR1 and CDR2: SGHNT, YYREEE (reference sequence). Trimming at V came to 4 bases and at J to 4 bases, leaving 10 bases not matched to a gene. CDR3 size: 15 residues. CDR3 coding DNA: TGTGCCAGCAGCACGGTAGGGGGCTGGGGCACTGAAGCTTTCTTT. Translated: CASSTVGGWGTEAFF.

This clonotype has a handful of counts. The chain employs TRBV20-1 and TRBJ2-1, with D unclear. The ends were cut back, 5 bases at V and 12 bases at J, with 23 bases in the middle. CDR1 is DFQATT, CDR2 SNEGSKA, per germline (reference sequence). There are 14 residues in the CDR3. In nucleotides, the CDR3 is TGCAGTGCTCTCGACGGTGTTAACAATGTCGGGCAGTTCTTC. As protein: CSALDGVNNVGQFF.

This CDR3 is CASSSVAGELFF. DNA for the CDR3: TGTGCCAGCAGTTCAGTCGCCGGGGAGCTGTTTTTT. The gene calls are TRBV6-2 or TRBV6-3 and TRBJ2-2; no reliable D call. The V end lost 4 bases, the J end lost 6 bases, and 6 bases lay between the germline ends. The CDR3 sequence is 12 residues long. The V gene's germline CDR1 is MNHEY and CDR2 SVGEGT.

For this clonotype: At one of its ends the junction is not consistent with the germline gene, which may arise from a read error. The gene calls are TRBV5-1 and TRBJ2-2; D is perhaps TRBD2 (5 bases). The CDR3 is made up of 13 amino acids. The germline V gene encodes CDR1 SGHRS and CDR2 YFSETQ. The CDR3 region is CASSARGTGEQFF. CDR3 bases: TGCGCCAGCAGCGCACGAGGCACCGGGGAGCAGTTTTTT.

This clonotype showed up many times. The chain has TRBV27 and TRBJ2-7; TRBD2 matches at 7 bases. Germline lookup yields CDR1 MNHEY and CDR2 SMNVEV (reference sequence). The CDR3 sequence is 15 residues long. Trimming removed 7 bases from V and 0 bases from J; junction bases left unmatched: 9. CDR3 in amino acids: CASKIGGVLSYEQYF. DNA for the CDR3: TGTGCCAGCAAAATTGGGGGGGTACTCTCCTACGAGCAGTACTTC.

This clonotype was seen many times. This sequence joins TRBV18 and TRBJ1-1, with D perhaps TRBD1 (5 bases). The CDR3 totals 13 residues. Trimming removed 3 bases from V and 4 bases from J, with 9 bases in between. Per germline, CDR1 KGHSH and CDR2 LQKENI. This chain's CDR3 is CASSPREGTEAFF. The CDR3 DNA follows: TGTGCCAGCTCACCCAGGGAGGGCACTGAAGCTTTCTTT.

This clonotype was picked up many times. This rearrangement joins TRBV12-3 or TRBV12-4 to TRBJ2-3, with 10 bases lining up with TRBD2. The CDR3 extends over 16 amino acids. V lost 5 bases, J lost 2 bases, and 7 bases stayed unmatched. CDR3 in DNA: TGTGCCAGCAGTACGATAGCGGGAGGCACCACAGATACGCAGTATTTT. The encoded protein is CASSTIAGGTTDTQYF.

In nucleotides, the CDR3 is TGTGCCAGCAGCTTCCGAGCTACTCGCACCGGGGAGCTGTTTTTT. Translation: CASSFRATRTGELFF. The chain is built from TRBV7-9 and TRBJ2-2; D not resolved. V lost 3 bases to trimming and J lost 4 bases, with 12 bases between them. CDR1 SEHNR and CDR2 FQNEAQ come from the germline V gene (reference sequence). This CDR3 spans 15 amino acids.

This clonotype was seen more than once but under ten times. The rearrangement links TRBV5-1 to TRBJ2-1, with 8 bases aligning to TRBD2. This CDR3 has 17 residues. Trimming took 0 bases from V and 9 from J; bases not matched to a gene: 14. The V gene's germline CDR1 is SGHRS and CDR2 YFSETQ. The CDR3 loop reads CASSLGQLAARDFEQFF. The CDR3 DNA is TGCGCCAGCAGCTTGGGACAACTAGCGGCGAGGGATTTTGAGCAGTTCTTC.

The table lists this clonotype with a few counts. The chain recombines TRBV7-9 with TRBJ1-2, with 10 nucleotides matching TRBD1. Germline V gene lookup returns CDR1 SEHNR and CDR2 FQNEAQ (reference sequence). The CDR3 length is 17 residues. Trimming at V came to 2 bases and at J to 8 bases, leaving 14 bases not matched to a gene. CDR3 amino acids: CASSLWAPGQGMGGYTF. For the CDR3, the DNA is TGTGCCAGCAGCTTATGGGCACCGGGACAGGGGATGGGAGGCTACACCTTC.

A few counts support this clonotype. This chain links TRBV4-1 with TRBJ2-5; TRBD1 aligns across 10 bases. CDR3 length: 16 residues. Losses at the gene ends were 0 bases for V and 5 bases for J; bases not matched to a gene: 6. Germline assignment: CDR1 MGHRA and CDR2 YSYEKL. The chain's CDR3 is CASSQEGDRGWETQYF. The CDR3 bases are TGCGCCAGCAGCCAAGAAGGGGACAGGGGTTGGGAGACCCAGTACTTC.

The V gene is TRBV7-9, the J gene TRBJ2-1, with TRBD2 matching over 7 bases. CDR1 and CDR2 from the germline V gene are SEHNR and FQNEAQ (reference sequence). The CDR3 length is 16 residues. V lost 8 bases and J lost 5; bases outside the gene matches: 15. CDR3 loop: CASPDPKRDQDNEQFF. The DNA of the CDR3 is TGTGCCAGCCCGGATCCCAAGCGGGATCAAGACAATGAGCAGTTCTTC.

This clonotype was counted a few times. This rearrangement joins TRBV20-1 to TRBJ2-1; TRBD2 aligns across 13 bases. The CDR3 has 16 residues. From germline, CDR1 is DFQATT and CDR2 SNEGSKA (reference sequence). J was trimmed by 7 bases and V by 6 bases; bases with no gene match: 12. The CDR3 protein is CSATLRGTSGINEQFF. The CDR3 region has the DNA TGCAGTGCAACCCTAAGAGGGACTAGCGGGATTAATGAGCAGTTCTTC.

This clonotype appeared many times. The chain couples TRBV6-1 to TRBJ2-2, with D tentatively TRBD2 (5 bases). The CDR3 is 15 amino acids. Germline V lookup: CDR1 MNHNS, CDR2 SASEGT. V was shortened by 5 bases and J by 2 bases, with 12 bases between the two germline ends. The CDR3 sequence: CASSQTGLNTGELFF. CDR3 coding DNA: TGTGCCAGCAGTCAAACCGGACTTAACACCGGGGAGCTGTTTTTT.

The chain has TRBV7-9 and TRBJ1-1; 8 bases fit TRBD1. Looked up from germline, CDR1 is SEHNR and CDR2 is FQNEAQ (reference sequence). CDR3 length: 14 residues. The V segment lost 5 bases and the J segment 6 bases; nucleotides outside the gene matches: 8. CDR3: CASSPRGHLAEAFF. The CDR3 DNA is TGTGCCAGCAGCCCCAGGGGGCATTTGGCTGAAGCTTTCTTT.

CDR3 in DNA: TGCAGCGTGGGGACAATCCAAGAGACCCAGTACTTC. Translated, it gives CSVGTIQETQYF. The chain links TRBV29-1 to TRBJ2-5, with D tentatively TRBD1 (6 bases). Germline CDR1 SQVTM, CDR2 ANQGSEA. Trimming stripped 6 bases from V and 1 base from J, with 9 bases between. The CDR3 contains 12 residues. The complete variable domain, with remaining parts taken from reference TRBV29-1 and TRBJ2-5, reads SAVISQKPSRDICQRGTSLTIQCQVDSQVTMMFWYRQQPGQSLTLIATANQGSEATYESGFVIDKFPISRPNLTFSTLTVSNMSPEDSSIYLCSVGTIQETQYFGPGTRLLVL.

The rearrangement links TRBV6-5 to TRBJ2-5, with D possibly matching TRBD1 (5 bases). The CDR3 totals 14 residues. With 0 bases removed from V and 2 bases from J, the gap between germline ends came to 7 bases. Germline V CDR1 and CDR2: MNHEY, SVGAGI. The CDR3 DNA reads as TGTGCCAGCAGTTACTCGGGGCAGCAAGAGACCCAGTACTTC. This translates into CASSYSGQQETQYF.

The CDR3 region is CASSYLRDGTSFHSSYNEQFF. CDR3 DNA: TGTGCCAGCAGTTACTTAAGGGACGGGACTAGTTTTCATAGCTCCTACAATGAGCAGTTCTTC. The rearrangement joins TRBV6-2 or TRBV6-3 to TRBJ2-1; 8 bases agree with TRBD2. CDR3 size: 21 residues. Germline values: CDR1 MNHEY, CDR2 SVGEGT. V was clipped by 1 base and J by 0 bases; unmatched bases: 17.

This chain uses TRBV7-9 with TRBJ1-2; D unclear. The CDR3 is 14 residues long. V was cut by 0 bases and J by 4 bases, with 9 bases left in between. The V gene's germline CDR1 is SEHNR and CDR2 FQNEAQ (reference sequence). DNA of the CDR3: TGTGCCAGCAGCTTAGCGTCCATTTCCTATGGCTACACCTTC. It yields the protein CASSLASISYGYTF.

This clonotype has a handful of counts. The V gene is TRBV12-3 or TRBV12-4, the J gene TRBJ2-1, with no clear D. There are 11 residues in the CDR3. V was clipped by 3 bases and J by 11 bases, with 8 bases between them. The chain's CDR3 is CASSLFSQQFF. DNA for the CDR3: TGTGCCAGCAGTTTGTTTAGTCAGCAGTTCTTC.